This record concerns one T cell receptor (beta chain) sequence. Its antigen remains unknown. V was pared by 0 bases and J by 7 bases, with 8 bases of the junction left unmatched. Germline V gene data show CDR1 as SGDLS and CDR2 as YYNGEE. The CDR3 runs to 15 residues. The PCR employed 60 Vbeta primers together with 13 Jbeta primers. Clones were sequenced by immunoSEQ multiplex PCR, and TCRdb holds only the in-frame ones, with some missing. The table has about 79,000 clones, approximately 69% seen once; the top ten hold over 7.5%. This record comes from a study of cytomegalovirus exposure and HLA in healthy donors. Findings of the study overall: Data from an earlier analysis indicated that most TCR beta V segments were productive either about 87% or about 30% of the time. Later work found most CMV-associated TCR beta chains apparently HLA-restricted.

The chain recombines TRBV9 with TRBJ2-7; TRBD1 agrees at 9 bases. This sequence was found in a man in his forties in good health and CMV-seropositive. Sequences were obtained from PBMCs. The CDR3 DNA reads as TGTGCCAGCAGCGTAGAGGGACAGGGTCCGGGGGAGCAGTACTTC. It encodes CASSVEGQGPGEQYF.